These 15 T cell receptor beta chains were sequenced from one sample in a study of human thymus T cells. The thymus tissue came from resections taken during corrective heart surgery. Sequencing used immunoSEQ multiplex PCR; TCRdb keeps in-frame clones, though not all of them. The table shows roughly 130,000 clones, with 90% to 95% occurring only once. Input material: thymus tissue. These receptors came from a boy under two years old with a congenital heart defect but otherwise immunologically healthy.

The chain employs TRBV5-6 and TRBJ2-2; D not certain. V was cut by 0 bases and J by 0 bases, with 9 bases left in between. This CDR3 is 16 amino acids long. Looked up from germline, CDR1 is SGHDT and CDR2 is YYEEEE. This CDR3 reads CASSLASGPNTGELFF. For the CDR3, the DNA is TGTGCCAGCAGCTTGGCCTCGGGCCCGAACACCGGGGAGCTGTTTTTT. The full variable domain, with the rest looked up from reference TRBV5-6 and TRBJ2-2, is DAGVTQSPTHLIKTRGQQVTLRCSPKSGHDTVSWYQQALGQGPQFIFQYYEEEERQRGNFPDRFSGHQFPNYSSELNVNALLLGDSALYLCASSLASGPNTGELFFGEGSRLTVL.

V and J are TRBV4-3 and TRBJ2-7; weak D call: TRBD1 (6 bases). The CDR3 consists of 15 residues. The V end lost 0 bases, the J end lost 5 bases, and 14 bases lay between the germline ends. Germline CDR1 reads LGHNA; CDR2 reads YSLEER. The CDR3, as DNA: TGCGCCAGCAGCCAAGATTCCAGGGGATCCAACGAGCAGTACTTC. It encodes CASSQDSRGSNEQYF.

This clone has only one observation. The gene calls are TRBV5-1 and TRBJ2-7; 9 bases are shared with TRBD2. After removal of 4 bases from V and 6 bases from J, the junction contained 14 bases not matched to a gene. Germline-derived CDR1 and CDR2 are SGHRS and YFSETQ. The CDR3 is 16 residues long. The CDR3 DNA sequence: TGCGCCAGCAGCCCTCCGGGTCGGCGGGGGGGCGGCGAGCAGTACTTC. Protein sequence: CASSPPGRRGGGEQYF.

This rearrangement joins TRBV2 to TRBJ1-5; D is unclear. The V and J ends lost 4 bases and 9 bases respectively, with 7 bases between them. The germline V gene encodes CDR1 SNHLY and CDR2 FYNNEI. CDR3 size: 11 residues. CDR3 sequence (DNA): TGTGCCAGCAGTGTGACATGGCCCCAGCATTTT. Protein: CASSVTWPQHF. The full variable domain, completed using reference TRBV2 and TRBJ1-5, is EPEVTQTPSHQVTQMGQEVILRCVPISNHLYFYWYRQILGQKVEFLVSFYNNEISEKSEIFDDQFSVERPDGSNFTLKIRSTKLEDSAMYFCASSVTWPQHFGDGTRLSIL.

The chain is built from TRBV4-1 and TRBJ2-3; tentatively, D is TRBD2 (6 bases). The CDR3 contains 15 residues. V was trimmed by 0 bases and J by 3 bases, leaving 10 bases between them. CDR1 is MGHRA, CDR2 YSYEKL, per germline. The CDR3: CASSQDKEGTDTQYF. The CDR3 nucleotides are TGCGCCAGCAGCCAAGATAAGGAGGGAACAGATACGCAGTATTTT.

The count of this clone is one. The rearrangement uses TRBV5-5 and TRBJ1-2, with unresolved D. Germline loops: CDR1 SGHKS, CDR2 YYEKEE (reference sequence). The CDR3 totals 13 residues. V lost 3 bases and J 4 bases, leaving 10 bases between the germline ends. The CDR3: CASSSQVGYGYTF. The CDR3 DNA is TGTGCCAGCAGCTCTCAGGTTGGCTATGGCTACACCTTC. The full variable domain, with the rest looked up from reference TRBV5-5 and TRBJ1-2, is DAGVTQSPTHLIKTRGQQVTLRCSPISGHKSVSWYQQVLGQGPQFIFQYYEKEERGRGNFPDRFSARQFPNYSSELNVNALLLGDSALYLCASSSQVGYGYTFGSGTRLTVV.

This clone was detected once. The V gene is TRBV28, the J gene TRBJ2-2; 9 bases agree with TRBD1. The CDR3 has 13 residues. The V gene end was trimmed by 5 bases and the J gene end by 6 bases; junction bases not matched to a gene: 1. Germline assignment: CDR1 MDHEN and CDR2 SYDVKM. The CDR3 DNA reads TGTGCCAGCAGTGGACAGGGGCCCGGGGAGCTGTTTTTT. It specifies CASSGQGPGELFF.

CDR3 nucleotides: TGTGCCAGCAGCTCAAAGACCGGGACCCACACCTACGAGCAGTACTTC. Translation gives CASSSKTGTHTYEQYF. This sequence joins TRBV11-3 and TRBJ2-7, with D possibly called TRBD1 or TRBD2 (5 bases each). The CDR3 contains 16 residues. Germline V gene lookup returns CDR1 SGHNT and CDR2 YENEEA. V was clipped by 4 bases and J by 2 bases, with 18 bases between them.

The chain combines TRBV5-1 with TRBJ2-5, with unresolved D. The length of the CDR3 is 13 residues. Trimming shortened V by 4 bases and J by 4 bases, and 11 bases separated the two germline ends. CDR1 SGHRS and CDR2 YFSETQ come from the germline V gene. Written as DNA, the CDR3 is TGCGCCAGCAGCCTTCTAGTCCGAGAGACCCAGTACTTC. It is translated as CASSLLVRETQYF. Looking up the rest from reference TRBV5-1 and TRBJ2-5 gives the full variable domain: KAGVTQTPRYLIKTRGQQVTLSCSPISGHRSVSWYQQTPGQGLQFLFEYFSETQRNKGNFPGRFSGRQFSNSRSEMNVSTLELGDSALYLCASSLLVRETQYFGPGTRLLVL.

The chain carries TRBV5-6 and TRBJ1-3; tentatively, D is TRBD1 (6 bases). Germline V CDR1 and CDR2: SGHDT, YYEEEE. CDR3 size: 14 residues. V was clipped by 4 bases and J by 8 bases, with 16 bases between them. Written as DNA, the CDR3 is TGTGCCAGCAGCCTGAACAGGGTCCTCGACACCATATATTTT. Its translation is CASSLNRVLDTIYF. Complete variable domain (other parts from reference TRBV5-6 and TRBJ1-3): DAGVTQSPTHLIKTRGQQVTLRCSPKSGHDTVSWYQQALGQGPQFIFQYYEEEERQRGNFPDRFSGHQFPNYSSELNVNALLLGDSALYLCASSLNRVLDTIYFGEGSWLTVV.

This chain joins TRBV7-2 and TRBJ1-6; D uncertain. CDR3 length: 15 amino acids. CDR1 SGHTA and CDR2 FQGNSA come from the germline V gene. Trimming shortened V by 6 bases and J by 10 bases, and 19 bases separated the two germline ends. CDR3 bases: TGTGCCAGCAGTAGGAGGCCCCTCGACAAATCACCCCTCCACTTT. Its translation is CASSRRPLDKSPLHF.

V gene TRBV27 combines with J gene TRBJ2-7; 7 bases align to TRBD1. V lost 7 bases, J lost 5 bases, and 11 bases stayed unmatched. This CDR3 contains 14 residues. Germline loops: CDR1 MNHEY, CDR2 SMNVEV (reference sequence). The CDR3 reads CASTARTGYNEQYF. CDR3 in DNA: TGTGCCAGCACCGCCCGGACAGGTTATAACGAGCAGTACTTC.

The CDR3 loop is CASSLGTGDQPQHF. In DNA, the CDR3 is TGTGCCAGCAGCTTAGGGACAGGGGACCAGCCCCAGCATTTT. The rearrangement uses TRBV7-8 and TRBJ1-5, with TRBD1 matching over 9 bases. The CDR3 covers 14 residues. Germline CDR1 SGHVS, CDR2 FQNEAQ. Trimming removed 1 base from V and 7 bases from J; junction bases left unmatched: 2.

The chain is built from TRBV5-1 and TRBJ1-2; the match to TRBD1 covers 12 bases. Germline assignment: CDR1 SGHRS and CDR2 YFSETQ. The V gene end was trimmed by 0 bases and the J gene end by 8 bases; junction bases not matched to a gene: 2. The CDR3 loop spans 14 amino acids. The CDR3 DNA reads as TGCGCCAGCAGCTTGGCCGGGACAGGGGGCGGCTACACCTTC. Translation: CASSLAGTGGGYTF.

V is TRBV6-6 and J is TRBJ2-5, with 10 bases that match TRBD2. CDR3 length: 14 amino acids. Trimming at V came to 2 bases and at J to 5 bases, leaving 2 bases not matched to a gene. Germline CDR1 reads MNHNY; CDR2 reads SVGAGI (reference sequence). The CDR3 loop is CASSYSGGAETQYF. CDR3 DNA: TGTGCCAGCAGTTACAGCGGGGGGGCGGAGACCCAGTACTTC.